The sequence of this TCR beta chain was determined in a study of T cells in Graves' hyperthyroidism and ophthalmopathy (dated by TCRdb to between 2018 and 2021). General notes on the study: Peripheral blood was sampled at the time of initial diagnosis, prior to any treatment. To identify TCR V-J signatures that set the groups apart, the researchers used a discovery cohort of 100 patients, made up of roughly 40 with Graves' ophthalmopathy and 57 with stable Graves' hyperthyroidism. An independent validation cohort of around 19 hyperthyroidism patients and 15 or so patients who later progressed to ophthalmopathy tested prospective prediction of ophthalmopathy. The roughly 100 discovery patients were divided at random into training and test sets in a 7:3 ratio. In roughly six Graves' hyperthyroidism patients, the study also compared T-cell repertoires from thyroid tissue with T-cell repertoires from blood. After sampling, hyperthyroidism patients received methimazole starting at 30 mg daily, and ophthalmopathy patients received high-dose intravenous methylprednisolone. The paper reports TCR Vbeta CDR3 sequencing of approximately 130 peripheral blood samples: 40 or so ophthalmopathy, fewer than 80 hyperthyroidism and around 17 progressor patients. On the study overall, not on this receptor specifically: Most expanded thyroid clonotypes (frequency above 0.001) were also found in blood, which suggests that blood repertoires may mirror thyroid immune responses. In validation, the model predicted progression to ophthalmopathy with 55% to 71% sensitivity and about 73% specificity, a median of roughly seven months before onset. No statistical method was used to set the sample size in advance, and investigators knew the group allocation. In cross-validation, a model built on a 13 V-J signature told ophthalmopathy apart from stable hyperthyroidism with over 85% sensitivity and around 83% specificity, and in testing the same model reached 80%/75%.

This clonotype was picked up a small number of times. The specificity of this receptor is unknown. No per-base quality is available; no much larger clone lies one base away. The germline V gene encodes CDR1 MNHNS and CDR2 SASEGT. Relative to germline, V is 5 bases shorter and J is 1 base shorter, with 14 bases between their ends. The CDR3 holds 15 amino acids from the cysteine to the phenylalanine. Solely the CDR3 DNA is kept, with 45 bases framed from the first base. Stable Graves' hyperthyroidism was defined as the absence of progression to ophthalmopathy over 18 months of follow-up. Hyperthyroidism patients were newly diagnosed, with disease duration under 2 months, and aged 18 to 65 years. Exclusion was applied to patients with uncontrolled infections, other autoimmune diseases, pregnancy or lactation. Clinical symptoms, serum thyroxine and TRAb, thyroid ultrasound, and orbital computed tomography formed the basis for the diagnoses. Ficoll-Paque density gradient centrifugation was used to isolate PBMCs from approximately 10 ml of fresh peripheral blood. Trizol reagent was used to extract total RNA, and RNA quality was then checked on an Agilent 2100 Bioanalyzer.

The TCR beta CDR3 regions were amplified from RNA transcripts. The first round of RT-PCR for the TCR CDR3 was performed with the HTBI primer set and the Qiagen OneStep RT-PCR kit. Libraries were constructed in a second round of multiplex PCR, after which size selection and purification were carried out. Paired-end sequencing of the libraries was performed with 100 bp reads on an Illumina HiSeq2000. The study's own analysis went as follows. Raw data were processed with SOAPnuke, discarding reads with adapters, uncalled bases, mean Phred below 15, or no exact constant-primer or identifier match. High-quality paired reads were merged with COPE v1.2.5, and unique nucleotide sequences were defined as clonotypes. Clonotypes were aligned to IMGT TRBV, TRBD and TRBJ reference segments using MiTCR v1.1. Only V-J combinations with frequency above 0.0001, covering about 99% of repertoires, were analysed. The TCS score was defined as the ratio of F50 (clonal expansion) to E x V (chaos), calculated using BLOSUM62-based TCRdist between CDR3 peptides within each V-J. Welch's t-statistics and random forest reduced several hundred V-J features to 13, which were used in a naive Bayes classifier (R e1071). In-frame beta chains were kept once TCRdb had trimmed the public reads at Q25 with fastp and called clones with MiXCR. Every distinct CDR3 protein forms one entry, paired with its most common genes and DNA. The V and J calls follow TCRdb's processing rather than the paper's. Recorded for this sample are some 700,000 distinct CDR3 sequences; roughly a sixth of them occurred a single time. The ten largest clones add up to 15% to 17% of the sample.

Sequencing was done on a sample of blood. The clonotype was recovered from a man aged 45-60 years with Graves' hyperthyroidism. Recombination joined TRBV6-1 with TRBJ2-5; tentative D gene TRBD2, with 6 bases matching. The CDR3 region: CASSYRRGPQETQYF. The DNA sequence is given as TGTGCCAGCAGTTACCGGCGGGGCCCCCAAGAGACCCAGTACTTC.